Listed below are T cell receptor beta chains from one sample, sequenced in a study of shared clonotypes between healthy human individuals. Method: immunoSEQ multiplex PCR; TCRdb's copy keeps in-frame clones and lacks some. The sample lists roughly 2.2 million clones; 80% to 95% were seen once. Sequencing used naive CD4+ T cells from PBMCs. The origin of the receptors is a man aged 18 to 30 in good health. Some clones in this sample may be carry-over from other donors' samples. Both conserved end residues are part of each CDR3. The D gene is left open where the match is weak. Size is omitted from some rows. Given values are once, few, many or a class for expanded clones.

CDR3 DNA: TGTGCCAGCAGCCGATTGGGACTAGCGGTGAACAATGAGCAGTTCTTC
CDR3 protein: CASSRLGLAVNNEQFF
clone size: NA
V gene: TRBV5-8
J gene: TRBJ2-1
D gene: TRBD2

CDR3 DNA: TGTGCCAGCAGTGAGGGGACCTATGGCTACACCTTC
CDR3 protein: CASSEGTYGYTF
clone size: NA
V gene: TRBV2
J gene: TRBJ1-2
D gene: NA

CDR3 DNA: TGTGCCAGCAGTGAATATGGGAGAAAGAACACTGAAGCTTTCTTT
CDR3 protein: CASSEYGRKNTEAFF
clone size: NA
V gene: TRBV25-1
J gene: TRBJ1-1
D gene: NA

CDR3 DNA: TGTGCCAGCAGTTACAATAGCCAGCCCCAGCATTTT
CDR3 protein: CASSYNSQPQHF
clone size: NA
V gene: TRBV6-5
J gene: TRBJ1-5
D gene: NA

CDR3 DNA: TGTGCCAGCAGTGTGGCACCTAACTATGGCTACACCTTC
CDR3 protein: CASSVAPNYGYTF
clone size: NA
V gene: TRBV2
J gene: TRBJ1-2
D gene: NA

CDR3 DNA: TGTGCCAGCAGAGTCCGGAGAACAGATACGCAGTATTTT
CDR3 protein: CASRVRRTDTQYF
clone size: NA
V gene: TRBV2
J gene: TRBJ2-3
D gene: NA

CDR3 DNA: TGTGCCAGTAGTCAACGACAGATGACTAGCGGGAGAGGTCGAGACATTCAGTACTTC
CDR3 protein: CASSQRQMTSGRGRDIQYF
clone size: NA
V gene: TRBV19
J gene: TRBJ2-4
D gene: TRBD2

CDR3 DNA: TGTGCCAGCAGTTTACCCGGACAACCAAACACCATATATTTT
CDR3 protein: CASSLPGQPNTIYF
clone size: NA
V gene: TRBV28
J gene: TRBJ1-3
D gene: NA

CDR3 DNA: TGTGCCAGCAGACGAGCAACTAATGAAAAACTGTTTTTT
CDR3 protein: CASRRATNEKLFF
clone size: few
V gene: TRBV28
J gene: TRBJ1-4
D gene: NA

CDR3 DNA: TGTGCCAGCAGCTTAGTAAGGGAGACCCAGTACTTC
CDR3 protein: CASSLVRETQYF
clone size: NA
V gene: TRBV7-8
J gene: TRBJ2-5
D gene: NA

CDR3 DNA: TGTGCCAGCAGTCGCGGACAGGGGGCGAGGGAGCAGTACTTC
CDR3 protein: CASSRGQGAREQYF
clone size: NA
V gene: TRBV7-3
J gene: TRBJ2-7
D gene: TRBD1

CDR3 DNA: TGTGCCAGCAGCTCAGGGCAGGGCGTCCCCTTCGGGCAGTACTTC
CDR3 protein: CASSSGQGVPFGQYF
clone size: once
V gene: TRBV7-3
J gene: TRBJ2-7
D gene: NA

CDR3 DNA: TGTGCCAGCAGCGCCCAGGGGACTAGCGGGTCAAAATCCGGCACCGGGGAGCTGTTTTTT
CDR3 protein: CASSAQGTSGSKSGTGELFF
clone size: once
V gene: TRBV9
J gene: TRBJ2-2
D gene: TRBD2

CDR3 DNA: TGTGCCAGCTCAAGGGGGGAGAACACCGGGGAGCTGTTTTTT
CDR3 protein: CASSRGENTGELFF
clone size: NA
V gene: TRBV18
J gene: TRBJ2-2
D gene: NA

CDR3 DNA: TGTGCCAGCAGTGAATTGGGGCATCTCATTTATGAAGCTTTCTTT
CDR3 protein: CASSELGHLIYEAFF
clone size: NA
V gene: TRBV6-1
J gene: TRBJ1-1
D gene: NA

CDR3 DNA: TGTGCCAGTGGACTAGCGGGATTTAATGAGCAGTTCTTC
CDR3 protein: CASGLAGFNEQFF
clone size: NA
V gene: TRBV28
J gene: TRBJ2-1
D gene: TRBD2

CDR3 DNA: TGTGCCAGCAGTGAAATATCGGGACAGGGGGCAAGTGGCTACACCTTC
CDR3 protein: CASSEISGQGASGYTF
clone size: NA
V gene: TRBV25-1
J gene: TRBJ1-2
D gene: TRBD1

CDR3 DNA: TGTGCCAGCAGCCAAGCGTCAGGGGCCGGTAATGAAAAACTGTTTTTT
CDR3 protein: CASSQASGAGNEKLFF
clone size: NA
V gene: TRBV4-2
J gene: TRBJ1-4
D gene: NA